This passage covers 6 T cell receptor beta chains from one sample sequenced in a study of T cells in Graves' hyperthyroidism and ophthalmopathy. Amplification of TCR beta CDR3 regions was performed using RNA transcripts as template. Carried out on the TCR CDR3, a first-round RT-PCR used the HTBI primer set. Each CDR3 protein gets one entry after TCRdb re-called the multiplex PCR reads with MiXCR. The table lists hundreds of thousands of distinct CDR3 sequences, roughly 15% of them singletons, with about 10% in the top ten. The sample comprised blood. The receptor source for this set is a woman younger than 30 with Graves' hyperthyroidism.

The chain uses TRBV5-4 and TRBJ2-2; D is unresolved. Trimming stripped 4 bases from V and 6 bases from J, with 10 bases between. Germline lookup yields CDR1 SGHNT and CDR2 YYREEE (reference sequence). The CDR3 consists of 13 residues. The CDR3 DNA reads as TGTGCCAGCAGCCAAGAAGTACCCGGGGAGCTGTTTTTT. Amino acid sequence: CASSQEVPGELFF.

This clonotype was observed a handful of times. The junction departs from germline at one end; a sequencing error may be responsible. V is TRBV2 and J is TRBJ2-7; 8 bases agree with TRBD1. The CDR3 contains 15 residues. From germline, CDR1 is SNHLY and CDR2 FYNNEI. DNA of the CDR3: TGTGCCAGCAGCCCCGGGACAGGCTACTCCTACGAGCAGCACTTC. Translation gives CASSPGTGYSYEQHF.

This clonotype was recorded at least ten times. The rearrangement links TRBV29-1 to TRBJ2-3, with 10 bases that match TRBD2. The V gene end was trimmed by 4 bases and the J gene end by 1 base; junction bases not matched to a gene: 8. The germline V gene has CDR1 SQVTM and CDR2 ANQGSEA. The CDR3 has 16 amino acids. CDR3: CSVGGSLAGGTDTQYF. The CDR3 DNA sequence: TGCAGCGTTGGTGGGAGTCTAGCGGGAGGCACAGATACGCAGTATTTT.

The J gene is TRBJ2-1, the V gene TRBV16; TRBD2 matches 12 bases. V shed 7 bases, J shed 4 bases, and the junction held 8 bases outside the gene matches. CDR1 is KGHSY and CDR2 is FQNENV in the germline V gene. The CDR3 is 16 amino acids. CDR3 region: CASTRLAGAKYNEQFF. The CDR3 DNA is TGTGCCAGCACCAGACTAGCGGGGGCCAAATACAATGAGCAGTTCTTC.

The rearrangement uses TRBV3-1 and TRBJ2-1, with TRBD1 matching over 9 bases. CDR1 and CDR2 from the germline V gene are LGHDT and YNNKEL (reference sequence). The CDR3 contains 15 residues. The V and J ends lost 0 bases and 10 bases, in that order; junction bases with no gene match: 7. In DNA, the CDR3 is TGTGCCAGCAGCCAAGATTATAGGACAGGGGTAGAGCAGTTCTTC. It encodes CASSQDYRTGVEQFF.

The rearrangement uses TRBV20-1 and TRBJ2-7, with a tentative D call TRBD2 (6 bases). Trimming took off 0 bases at V and 5 bases at J, with 14 bases between the two ends. Per germline, CDR1 DFQATT and CDR2 SNEGSKA (reference sequence). The CDR3 extends over 14 amino acids. The CDR3 DNA follows: TGCAGTGCTAGAGAGGGGGGTTGGCTGGACGAGCAGTACTTC. Translation gives CSAREGGWLDEQYF.